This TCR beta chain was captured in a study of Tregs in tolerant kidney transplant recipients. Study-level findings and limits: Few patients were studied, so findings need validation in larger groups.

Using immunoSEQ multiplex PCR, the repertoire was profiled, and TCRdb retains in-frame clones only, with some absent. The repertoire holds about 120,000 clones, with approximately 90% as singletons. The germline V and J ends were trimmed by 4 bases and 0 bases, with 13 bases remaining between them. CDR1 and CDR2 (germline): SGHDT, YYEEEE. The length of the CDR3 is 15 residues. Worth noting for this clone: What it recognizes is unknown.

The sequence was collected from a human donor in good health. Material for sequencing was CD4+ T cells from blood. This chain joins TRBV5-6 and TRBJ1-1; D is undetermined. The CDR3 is CASSPSGRMNTEAFF. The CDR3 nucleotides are TGTGCCAGCAGCCCTTCTGGGAGAATGAACACTGAAGCTTTCTTT.